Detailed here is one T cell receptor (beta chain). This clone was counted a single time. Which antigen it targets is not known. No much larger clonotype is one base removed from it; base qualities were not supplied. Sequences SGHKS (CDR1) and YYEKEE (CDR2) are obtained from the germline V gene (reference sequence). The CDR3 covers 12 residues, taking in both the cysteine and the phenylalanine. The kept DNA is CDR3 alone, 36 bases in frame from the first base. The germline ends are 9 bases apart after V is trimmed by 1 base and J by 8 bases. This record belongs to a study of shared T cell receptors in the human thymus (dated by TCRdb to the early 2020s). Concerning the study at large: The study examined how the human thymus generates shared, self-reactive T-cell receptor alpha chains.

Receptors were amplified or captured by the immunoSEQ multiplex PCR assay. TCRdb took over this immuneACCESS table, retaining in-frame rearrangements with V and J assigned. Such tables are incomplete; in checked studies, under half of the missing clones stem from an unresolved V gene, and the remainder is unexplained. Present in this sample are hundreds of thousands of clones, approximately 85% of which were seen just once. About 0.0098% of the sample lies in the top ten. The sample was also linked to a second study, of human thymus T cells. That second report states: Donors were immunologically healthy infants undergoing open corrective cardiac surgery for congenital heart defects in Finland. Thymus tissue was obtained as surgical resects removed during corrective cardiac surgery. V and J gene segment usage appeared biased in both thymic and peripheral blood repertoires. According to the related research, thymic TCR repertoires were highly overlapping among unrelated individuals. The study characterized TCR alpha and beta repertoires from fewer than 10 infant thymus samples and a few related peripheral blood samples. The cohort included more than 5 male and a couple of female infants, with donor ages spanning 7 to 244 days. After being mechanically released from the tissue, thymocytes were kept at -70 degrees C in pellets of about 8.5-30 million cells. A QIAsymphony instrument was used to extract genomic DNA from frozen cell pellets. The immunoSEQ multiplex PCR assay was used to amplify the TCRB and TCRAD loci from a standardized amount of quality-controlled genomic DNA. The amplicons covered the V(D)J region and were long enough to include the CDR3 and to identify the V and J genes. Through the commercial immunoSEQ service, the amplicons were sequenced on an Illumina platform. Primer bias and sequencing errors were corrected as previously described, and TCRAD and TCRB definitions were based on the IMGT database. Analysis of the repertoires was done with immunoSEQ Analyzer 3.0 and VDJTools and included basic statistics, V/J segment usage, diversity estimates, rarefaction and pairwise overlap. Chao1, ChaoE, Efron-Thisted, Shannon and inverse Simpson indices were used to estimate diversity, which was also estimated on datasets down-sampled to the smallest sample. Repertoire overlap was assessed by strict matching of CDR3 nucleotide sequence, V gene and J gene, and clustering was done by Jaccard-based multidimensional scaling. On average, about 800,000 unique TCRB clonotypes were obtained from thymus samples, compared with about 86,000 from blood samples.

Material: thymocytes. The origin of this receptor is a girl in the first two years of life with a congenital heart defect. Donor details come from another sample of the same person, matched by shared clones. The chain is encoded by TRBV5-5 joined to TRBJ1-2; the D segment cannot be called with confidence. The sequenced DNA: TGTGCCAGCAGCTTGAGGCGGGCCGGCTACACCTTC. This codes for CASSLRRAGYTF. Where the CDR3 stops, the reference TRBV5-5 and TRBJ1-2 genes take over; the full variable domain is DAGVTQSPTHLIKTRGQQVTLRCSPISGHKSVSWYQQVLGQGPQFIFQYYEKEERGRGNFPDRFSARQFPNYSSELNVNALLLGDSALYLCASSLRRAGYTFGSGTRLTVV.